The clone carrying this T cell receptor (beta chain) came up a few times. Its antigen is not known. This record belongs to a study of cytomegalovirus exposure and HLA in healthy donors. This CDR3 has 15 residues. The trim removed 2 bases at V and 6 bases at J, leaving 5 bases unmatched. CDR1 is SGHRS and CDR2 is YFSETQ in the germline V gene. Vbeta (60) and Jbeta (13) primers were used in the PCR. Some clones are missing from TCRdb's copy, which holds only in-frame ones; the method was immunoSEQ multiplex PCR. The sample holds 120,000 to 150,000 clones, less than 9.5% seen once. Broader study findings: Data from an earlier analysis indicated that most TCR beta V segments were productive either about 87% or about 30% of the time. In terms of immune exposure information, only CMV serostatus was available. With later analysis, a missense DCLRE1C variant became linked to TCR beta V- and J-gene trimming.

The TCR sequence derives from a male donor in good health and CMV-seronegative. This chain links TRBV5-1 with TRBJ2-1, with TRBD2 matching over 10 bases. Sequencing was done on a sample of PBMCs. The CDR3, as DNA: TGCGCCAGCAGCTTCCCTAGCGGGAGTCTCAATGAGCAGTTCTTC. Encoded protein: CASSFPSGSLNEQFF.